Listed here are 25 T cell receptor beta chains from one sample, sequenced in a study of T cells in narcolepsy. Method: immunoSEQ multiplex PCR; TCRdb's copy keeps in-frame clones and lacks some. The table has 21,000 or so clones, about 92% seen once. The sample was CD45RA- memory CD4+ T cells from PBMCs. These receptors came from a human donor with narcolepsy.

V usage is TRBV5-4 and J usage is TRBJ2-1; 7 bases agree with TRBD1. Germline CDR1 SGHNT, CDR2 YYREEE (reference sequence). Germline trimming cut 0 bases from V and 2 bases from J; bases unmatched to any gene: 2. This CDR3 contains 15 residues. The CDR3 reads CASSLGQGPYNEQFF. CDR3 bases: TGTGCCAGCAGCTTGGGACAGGGCCCCTACAATGAGCAGTTCTTC.

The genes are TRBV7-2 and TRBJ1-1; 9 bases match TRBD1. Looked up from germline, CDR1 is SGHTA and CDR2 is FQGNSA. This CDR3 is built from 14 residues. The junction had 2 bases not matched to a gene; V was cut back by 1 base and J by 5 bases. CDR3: CASSLEGQGTEAFF. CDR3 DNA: TGTGCCAGCAGCTTAGAAGGACAGGGGACTGAAGCTTTCTTT. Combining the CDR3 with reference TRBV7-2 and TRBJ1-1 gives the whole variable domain GAGVSQSPSNKVTEKGKDVELRCDPISGHTALYWYRQSLGQGLEFLIYFQGNSAPDKSGLPSDRFSAERTGGSVSTLTIQRTQQEDSAVYLCASSLEGQGTEAFFGQGTRLTVV.

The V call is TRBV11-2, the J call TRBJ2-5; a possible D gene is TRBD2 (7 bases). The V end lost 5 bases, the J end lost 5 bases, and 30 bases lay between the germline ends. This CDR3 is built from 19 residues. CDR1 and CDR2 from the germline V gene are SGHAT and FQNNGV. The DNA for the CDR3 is TGTGCCAGCAGCCGACAGAGGGGGGGCGGGAATCACGGCAGGGAGACCCAGTACTTC. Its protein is CASSRQRGGGNHGRETQYF. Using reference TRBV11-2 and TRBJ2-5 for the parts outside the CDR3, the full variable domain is EAGVAQSPRYKIIEKRQSVAFWCNPISGHATLYWYQQILGQGPKLLIQFQNNGVVDDSQLPKDRFSAERLKGVDSTLKIQPAKLEDSAVYLCASSRQRGGGNHGRETQYFGPGTRLLVL.

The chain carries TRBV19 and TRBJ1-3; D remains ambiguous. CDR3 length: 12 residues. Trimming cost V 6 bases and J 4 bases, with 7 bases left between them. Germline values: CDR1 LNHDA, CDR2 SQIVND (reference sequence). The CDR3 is CASRDGGNTIYF. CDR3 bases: TGTGCCAGTAGGGACGGGGGAAACACCATATATTTT.

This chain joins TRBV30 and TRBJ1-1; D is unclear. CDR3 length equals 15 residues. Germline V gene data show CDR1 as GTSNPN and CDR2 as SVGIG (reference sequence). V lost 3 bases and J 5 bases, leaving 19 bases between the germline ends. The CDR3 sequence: CAWSLGRVLHTEAFF. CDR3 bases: TGTGCCTGGAGCTTAGGGCGTGTTCTGCATACTGAAGCTTTCTTT. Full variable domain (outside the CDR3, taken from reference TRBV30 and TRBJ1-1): SQTIHQWPATLVQPVGSPLSLECTVEGTSNPNLYWYRQAAGRGLQLLFYSVGIGQISSEVPQNLSASRPQDRQFILSSKKLLLSDSGFYLCAWSLGRVLHTEAFFGQGTRLTVV.

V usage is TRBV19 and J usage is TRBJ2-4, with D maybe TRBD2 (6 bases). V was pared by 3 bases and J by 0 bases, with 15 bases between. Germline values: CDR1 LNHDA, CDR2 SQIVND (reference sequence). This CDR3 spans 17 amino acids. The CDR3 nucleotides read TGTGCCAGTAGTATCCGGAGGGCCTTCAAAGCCAAAAACATTCAGTACTTC. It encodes CASSIRRAFKAKNIQYF.

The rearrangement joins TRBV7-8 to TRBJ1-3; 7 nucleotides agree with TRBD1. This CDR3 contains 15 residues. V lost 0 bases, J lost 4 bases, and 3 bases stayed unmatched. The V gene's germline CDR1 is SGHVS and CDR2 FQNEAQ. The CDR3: CASSLATGAGNTIYF. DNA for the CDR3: TGTGCCAGCAGCTTAGCAACAGGGGCGGGAAACACCATATATTTT.

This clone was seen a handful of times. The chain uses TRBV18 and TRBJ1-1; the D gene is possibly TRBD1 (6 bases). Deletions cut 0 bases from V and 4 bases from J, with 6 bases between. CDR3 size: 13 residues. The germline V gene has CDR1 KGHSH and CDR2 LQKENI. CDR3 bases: TGTGCCAGCTCACCACCCAGGGGCACTGAAGCTTTCTTT. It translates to CASSPPRGTEAFF. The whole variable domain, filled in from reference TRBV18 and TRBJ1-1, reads NAGVMQNPRHLVRRRGQEARLRCSPMKGHSHVYWYRQLPEEGLKFMVYLQKENIIDESGMPKERFSAEFPKEGPSILRIQQVVRGDSAAYFCASSPPRGTEAFFGQGTRLTVV.

The CDR3 nucleotides read TGTGCCAGCAGCTCACTTTTGGGCTGGCTTTATGGCTACACCTTC. It codes for CASSSLLGWLYGYTF. The chain joins TRBV7-6 to TRBJ1-2; D is unresolved. This CDR3 has 15 residues. Trimming shortened V by 4 bases and J by 5 bases, and 17 bases separated the two germline ends. Germline CDR1 SGHVS, CDR2 FNYEAQ.

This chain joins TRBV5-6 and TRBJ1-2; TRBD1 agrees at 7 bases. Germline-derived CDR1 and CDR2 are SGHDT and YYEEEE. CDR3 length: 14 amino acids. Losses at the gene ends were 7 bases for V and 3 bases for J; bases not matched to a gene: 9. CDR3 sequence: CASLAGGIDYGYTF. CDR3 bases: TGTGCCAGCCTTGCAGGGGGGATCGACTATGGCTACACCTTC.

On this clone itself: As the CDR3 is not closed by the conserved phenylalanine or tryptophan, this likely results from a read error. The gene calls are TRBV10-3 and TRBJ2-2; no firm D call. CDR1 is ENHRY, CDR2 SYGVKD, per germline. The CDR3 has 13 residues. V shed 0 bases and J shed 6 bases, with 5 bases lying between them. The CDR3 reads CAISESMAGELFS. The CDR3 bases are TGTGCCATCAGTGAGTCCATGGCCGGGGAGCTGTTTTCT.

For the CDR3, the DNA is TGTGCCAGCAGCGGGGGGACAGGGTGGGGCACAGATACGCAGTATTTT. It translates to CASSGGTGWGTDTQYF. The chain uses TRBV7-8 and TRBJ2-3; 9 bases match TRBD1. Germline values: CDR1 SGHVS, CDR2 FQNEAQ. This CDR3 region has 16 residues. With 5 bases clipped from V and 1 base from J, the junction kept 7 bases outside the gene matches.

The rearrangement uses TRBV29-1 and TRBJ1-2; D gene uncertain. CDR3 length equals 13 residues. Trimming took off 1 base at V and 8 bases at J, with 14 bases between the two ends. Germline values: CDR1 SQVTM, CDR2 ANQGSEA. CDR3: CSVEGQLLRGYTF. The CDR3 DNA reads TGCAGCGTTGAAGGTCAACTCCTTCGGGGCTACACCTTC. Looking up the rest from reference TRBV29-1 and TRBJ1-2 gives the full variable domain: SAVISQKPSRDICQRGTSLTIQCQVDSQVTMMFWYRQQPGQSLTLIATANQGSEATYESGFVIDKFPISRPNLTFSTLTVSNMSPEDSSIYLCSVEGQLLRGYTFGSGTRLTVV.

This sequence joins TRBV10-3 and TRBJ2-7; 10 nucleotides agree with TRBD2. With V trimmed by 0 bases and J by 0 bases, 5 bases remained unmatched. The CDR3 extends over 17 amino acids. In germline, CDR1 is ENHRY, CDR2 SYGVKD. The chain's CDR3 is CAISESMASGSSYEQYF. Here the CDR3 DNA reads TGTGCCATCAGTGAGTCGATGGCTAGCGGGAGCTCCTACGAGCAGTACTTC.

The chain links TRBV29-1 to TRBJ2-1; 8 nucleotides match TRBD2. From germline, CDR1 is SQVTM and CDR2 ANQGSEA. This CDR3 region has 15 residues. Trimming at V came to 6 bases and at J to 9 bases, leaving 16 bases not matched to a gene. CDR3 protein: CSVEIGTRQLGEQFF. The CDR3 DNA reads TGCAGCGTGGAGATTGGGACTAGACAGTTGGGTGAGCAGTTCTTC.

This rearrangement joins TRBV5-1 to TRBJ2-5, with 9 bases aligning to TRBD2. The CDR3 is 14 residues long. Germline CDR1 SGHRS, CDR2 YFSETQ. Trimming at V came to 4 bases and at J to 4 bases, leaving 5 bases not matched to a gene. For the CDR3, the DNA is TGCGCCAGCAGCCCGGGACTAGCCTCAGAGACCCAGTACTTC. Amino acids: CASSPGLASETQYF.

In nucleotides, the CDR3 is TGTGCCAGCAGCTTGGGGTGGGTTACGGACACTGAAGCTTTCTTT. Protein product: CASSLGWVTDTEAFF. The rearrangement uses TRBV5-6 and TRBJ1-1; D is ambiguous. Deletions cut 0 bases from V and 3 bases from J, with 12 bases between. Germline loops: CDR1 SGHDT, CDR2 YYEEEE. This CDR3 contains 15 residues.

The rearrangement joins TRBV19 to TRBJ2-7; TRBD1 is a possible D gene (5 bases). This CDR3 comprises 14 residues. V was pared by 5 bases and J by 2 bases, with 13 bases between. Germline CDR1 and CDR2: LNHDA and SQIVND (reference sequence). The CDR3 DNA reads TGTGCCAGTAGTCCCCGGAAGGGGCCCTACGAGCAGTACTTC. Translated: CASSPRKGPYEQYF.

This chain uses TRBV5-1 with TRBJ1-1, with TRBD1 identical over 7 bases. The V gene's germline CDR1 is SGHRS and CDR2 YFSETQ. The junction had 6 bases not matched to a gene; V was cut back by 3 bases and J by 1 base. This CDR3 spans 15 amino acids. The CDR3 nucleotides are TGCGCCAGCAGCTCAACAGGGGACCCGAACACTGAAGCTTTCTTT. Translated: CASSSTGDPNTEAFF.

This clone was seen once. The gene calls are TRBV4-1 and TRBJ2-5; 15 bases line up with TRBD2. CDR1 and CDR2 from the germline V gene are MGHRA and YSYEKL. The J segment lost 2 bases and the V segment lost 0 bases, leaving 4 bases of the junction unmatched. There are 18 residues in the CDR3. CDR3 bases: TGCGCCAGCAGCCAAGACCCGGGACTAGCGGGAGGTCAAGAGACCCAGTACTTC. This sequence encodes CASSQDPGLAGGQETQYF.

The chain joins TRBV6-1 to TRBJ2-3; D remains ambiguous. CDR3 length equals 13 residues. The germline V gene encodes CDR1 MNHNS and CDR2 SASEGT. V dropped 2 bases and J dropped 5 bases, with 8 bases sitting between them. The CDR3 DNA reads TGTGCCAGCAGTGAACGGCCTGGAGATACGCAGTATTTT. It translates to CASSERPGDTQYF.

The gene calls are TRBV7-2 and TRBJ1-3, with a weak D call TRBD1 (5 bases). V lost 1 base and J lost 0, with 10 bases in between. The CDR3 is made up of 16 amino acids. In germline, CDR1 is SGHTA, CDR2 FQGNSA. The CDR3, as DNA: TGTGCCAGCAGCTTAGGGCCCGGGACCTCTGGAAACACCATATATTTT. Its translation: CASSLGPGTSGNTIYF.

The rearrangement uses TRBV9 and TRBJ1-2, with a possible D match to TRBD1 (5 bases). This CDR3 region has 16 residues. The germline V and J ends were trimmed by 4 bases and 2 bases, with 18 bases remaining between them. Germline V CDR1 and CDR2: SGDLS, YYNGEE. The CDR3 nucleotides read TGTGCCAGCAGCACCCGGGTCGAGGGGTACAACTATGGCTACACCTTC. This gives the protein CASSTRVEGYNYGYTF.

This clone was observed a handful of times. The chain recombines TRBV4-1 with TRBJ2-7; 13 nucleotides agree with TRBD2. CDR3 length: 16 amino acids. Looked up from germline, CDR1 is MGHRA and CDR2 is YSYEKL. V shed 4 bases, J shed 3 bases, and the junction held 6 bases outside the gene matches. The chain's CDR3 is CASSPGLAGRYYEQYF. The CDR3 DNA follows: TGCGCCAGCAGCCCGGGACTAGCGGGAAGATACTACGAGCAGTACTTC.

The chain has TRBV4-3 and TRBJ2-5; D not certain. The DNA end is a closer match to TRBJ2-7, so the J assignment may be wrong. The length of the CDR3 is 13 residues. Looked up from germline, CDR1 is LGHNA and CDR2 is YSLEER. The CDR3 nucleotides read TGCGCCAGCAGCCAAGATTACTCCTACGAGCAGTACTTC. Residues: CASSQDYSYEQYF.